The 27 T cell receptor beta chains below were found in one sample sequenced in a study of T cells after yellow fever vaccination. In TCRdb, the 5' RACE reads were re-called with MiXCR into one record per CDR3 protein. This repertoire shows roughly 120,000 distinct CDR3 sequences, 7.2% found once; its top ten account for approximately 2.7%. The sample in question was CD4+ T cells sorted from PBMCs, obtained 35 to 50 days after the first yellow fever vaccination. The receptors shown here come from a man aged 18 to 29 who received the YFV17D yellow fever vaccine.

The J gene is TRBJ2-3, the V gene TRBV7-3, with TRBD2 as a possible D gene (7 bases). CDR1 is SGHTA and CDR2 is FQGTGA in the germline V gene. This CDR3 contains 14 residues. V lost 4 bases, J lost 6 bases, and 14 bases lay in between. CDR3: CASSSRGAIDTQYF. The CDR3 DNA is TGTGCCAGCAGCTCCCGGGGGGCCATTGATACGCAGTATTTT.

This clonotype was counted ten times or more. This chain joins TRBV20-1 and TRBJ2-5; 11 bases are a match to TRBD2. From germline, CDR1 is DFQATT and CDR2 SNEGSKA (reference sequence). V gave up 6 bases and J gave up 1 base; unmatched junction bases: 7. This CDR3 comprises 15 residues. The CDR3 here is CSAVLAGGSQETQYF. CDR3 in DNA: TGCAGTGCGGTGCTAGCGGGGGGCTCCCAAGAGACCCAGTACTTC.

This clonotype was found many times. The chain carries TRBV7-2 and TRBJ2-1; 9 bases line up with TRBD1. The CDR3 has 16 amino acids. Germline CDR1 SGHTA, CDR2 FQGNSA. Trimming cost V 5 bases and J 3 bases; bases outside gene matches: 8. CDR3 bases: TGTGCCAGCAGCCCCAAGGGACAGGGATACTACAATGAGCAGTTCTTC. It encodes CASSPKGQGYYNEQFF. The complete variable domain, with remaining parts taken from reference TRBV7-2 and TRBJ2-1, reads GAGVSQSPSNKVTEKGKDVELRCDPISGHTALYWYRQSLGQGLEFLIYFQGNSAPDKSGLPSDRFSAERTGGSVSTLTIQRTQQEDSAVYLCASSPKGQGYYNEQFFGPGTRLTVL.

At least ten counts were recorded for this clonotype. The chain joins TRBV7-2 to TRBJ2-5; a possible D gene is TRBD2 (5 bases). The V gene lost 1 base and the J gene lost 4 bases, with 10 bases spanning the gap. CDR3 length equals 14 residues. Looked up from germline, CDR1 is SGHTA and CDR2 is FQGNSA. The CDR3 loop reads CASSLGGSRETQYF. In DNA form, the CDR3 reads TGTGCCAGCAGCTTAGGAGGGTCCAGAGAGACCCAGTACTTC.

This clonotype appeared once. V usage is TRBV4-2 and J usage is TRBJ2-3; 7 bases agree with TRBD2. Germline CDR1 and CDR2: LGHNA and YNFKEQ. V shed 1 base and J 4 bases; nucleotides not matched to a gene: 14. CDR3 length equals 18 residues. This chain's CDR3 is CASSQVLKLGGGADTQYF. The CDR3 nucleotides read TGTGCCAGCAGCCAAGTTCTTAAGCTGGGGGGGGGAGCAGATACGCAGTATTTT.

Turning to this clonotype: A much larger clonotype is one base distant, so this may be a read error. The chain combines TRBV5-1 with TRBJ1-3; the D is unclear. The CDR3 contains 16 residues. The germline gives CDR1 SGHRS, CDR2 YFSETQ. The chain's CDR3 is CGSSLADPRSGNTIYF. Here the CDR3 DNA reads TGCGGCAGCAGCTTGGCAGACCCACGCTCTGGAAACACCATATATTTT.

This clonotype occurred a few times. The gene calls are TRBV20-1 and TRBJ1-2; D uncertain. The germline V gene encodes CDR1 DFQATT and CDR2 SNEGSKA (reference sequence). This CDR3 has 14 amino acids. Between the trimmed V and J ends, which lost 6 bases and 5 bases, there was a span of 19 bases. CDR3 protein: CSASTGSRRYGYTF. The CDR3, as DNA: TGCAGTGCATCGACGGGATCGAGAAGGTATGGCTACACCTTC.

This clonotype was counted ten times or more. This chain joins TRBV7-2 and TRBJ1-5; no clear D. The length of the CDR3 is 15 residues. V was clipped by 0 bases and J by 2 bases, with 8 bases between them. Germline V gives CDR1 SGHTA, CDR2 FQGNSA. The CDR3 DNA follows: TGTGCCAGCAGCTTAGCTGGTACAGGCAATCAGCCCCAGCATTTT. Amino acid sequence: CASSLAGTGNQPQHF.

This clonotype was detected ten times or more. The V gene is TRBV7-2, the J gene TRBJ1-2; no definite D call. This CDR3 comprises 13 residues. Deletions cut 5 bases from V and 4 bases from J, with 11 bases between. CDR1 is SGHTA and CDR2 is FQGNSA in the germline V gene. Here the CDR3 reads CASSDGYRYGYTF. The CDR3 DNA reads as TGTGCCAGCAGCGACGGGTACCGCTATGGCTACACCTTC.

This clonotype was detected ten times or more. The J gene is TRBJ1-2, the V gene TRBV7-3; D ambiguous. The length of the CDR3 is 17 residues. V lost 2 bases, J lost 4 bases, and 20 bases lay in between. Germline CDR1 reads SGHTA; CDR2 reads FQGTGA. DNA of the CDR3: TGTGCCAGCAGCTTAGGATCCCGGTCACCCGAACCCTATGGCTACACCTTC. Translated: CASSLGSRSPEPYGYTF.

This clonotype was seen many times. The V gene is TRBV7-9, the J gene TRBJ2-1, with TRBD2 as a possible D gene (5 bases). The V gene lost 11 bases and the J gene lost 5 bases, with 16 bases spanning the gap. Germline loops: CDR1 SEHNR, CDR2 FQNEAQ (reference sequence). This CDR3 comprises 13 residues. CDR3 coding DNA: TGTGCCGGGAGCCCGCCTGGGGACAATGAGCAGTTCTTC. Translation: CAGSPPGDNEQFF.

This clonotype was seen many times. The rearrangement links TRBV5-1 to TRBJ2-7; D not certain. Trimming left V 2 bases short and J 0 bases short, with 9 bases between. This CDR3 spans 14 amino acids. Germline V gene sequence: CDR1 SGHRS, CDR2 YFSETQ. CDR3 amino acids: CASSFARPSYEQYV. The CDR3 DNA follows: TGCGCCAGCAGCTTTGCCAGGCCCTCCTACGAGCAGTACGTC.

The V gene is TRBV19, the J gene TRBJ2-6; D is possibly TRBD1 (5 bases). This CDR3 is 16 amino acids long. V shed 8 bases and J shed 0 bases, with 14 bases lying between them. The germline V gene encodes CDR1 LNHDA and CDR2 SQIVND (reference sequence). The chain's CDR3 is CASCVQATSGANVLTF. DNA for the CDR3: TGTGCCAGTTGTGTACAGGCTACCTCTGGGGCCAACGTCCTGACTTTC. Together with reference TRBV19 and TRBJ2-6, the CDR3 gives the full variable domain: DGGITQSPKYLFRKEGQNVTLSCEQNLNHDAMYWYRQDPGQGLRLIYYSQIVNDFQKGDIAEGYSVSREKKESFPLTVTSAQKNPTAFYLCASCVQATSGANVLTFGAGSRLTVL.

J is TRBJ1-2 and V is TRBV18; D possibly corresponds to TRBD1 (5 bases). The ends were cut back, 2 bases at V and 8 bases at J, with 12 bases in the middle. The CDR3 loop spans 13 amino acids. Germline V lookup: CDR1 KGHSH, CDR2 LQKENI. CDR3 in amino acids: CASSPSDSRGYTF. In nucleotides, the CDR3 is TGTGCCAGCTCACCATCCGACAGCAGGGGCTACACCTTC.

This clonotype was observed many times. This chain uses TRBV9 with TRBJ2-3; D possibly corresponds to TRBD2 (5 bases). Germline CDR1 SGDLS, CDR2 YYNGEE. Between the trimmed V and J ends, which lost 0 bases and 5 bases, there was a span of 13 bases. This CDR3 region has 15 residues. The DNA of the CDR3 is TGTGCCAGCAGCGTAGAAGTCGGACTCGGAGATACGCAGTATTTT. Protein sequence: CASSVEVGLGDTQYF.

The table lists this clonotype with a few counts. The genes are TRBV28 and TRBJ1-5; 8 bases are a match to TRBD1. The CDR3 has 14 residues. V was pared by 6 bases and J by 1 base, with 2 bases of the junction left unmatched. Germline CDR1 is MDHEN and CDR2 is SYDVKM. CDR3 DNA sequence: TGTGCCAGCAGCCGACAGGGGAGCAATCAGCCCCAGCATTTT. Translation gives CASSRQGSNQPQHF.

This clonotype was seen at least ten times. This CDR3 reads CSAVNLGGDTEAFF. The CDR3 coding sequence is TGCAGTGCTGTCAACCTTGGGGGAGACACTGAAGCTTTCTTT. The rearrangement uses TRBV20-1 and TRBJ1-1; perhaps TRBD1 as D (5 bases). This CDR3 is 14 amino acids long. V lost 5 bases and J 3 bases, leaving 16 bases between the germline ends. Per the germline V gene, CDR1 is DFQATT and CDR2 is SNEGSKA (reference sequence).

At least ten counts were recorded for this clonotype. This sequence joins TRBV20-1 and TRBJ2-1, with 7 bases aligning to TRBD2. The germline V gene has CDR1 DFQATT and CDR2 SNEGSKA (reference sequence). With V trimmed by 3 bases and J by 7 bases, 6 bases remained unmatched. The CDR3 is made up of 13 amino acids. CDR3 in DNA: TGCAGTGCTAGTAAGTCCGGGGGGAATGAGCAGTTCTTC. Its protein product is CSASKSGGNEQFF.

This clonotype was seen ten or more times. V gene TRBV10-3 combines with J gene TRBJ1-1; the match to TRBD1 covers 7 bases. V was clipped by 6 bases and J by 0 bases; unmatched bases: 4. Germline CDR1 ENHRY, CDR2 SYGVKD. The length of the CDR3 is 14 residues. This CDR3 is CAIRGTEMNTEAFF. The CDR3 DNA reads TGTGCCATCAGGGGGACAGAAATGAACACTGAAGCTTTCTTT.

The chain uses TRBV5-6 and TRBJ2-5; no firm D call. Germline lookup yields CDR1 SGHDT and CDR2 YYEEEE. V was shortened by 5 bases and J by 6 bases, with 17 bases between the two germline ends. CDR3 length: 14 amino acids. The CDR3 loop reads CASSPIKARKTQYF. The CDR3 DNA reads TGTGCCAGCAGTCCGATCAAGGCAAGAAAGACCCAGTACTTC. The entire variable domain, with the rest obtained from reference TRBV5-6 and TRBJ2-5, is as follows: DAGVTQSPTHLIKTRGQQVTLRCSPKSGHDTVSWYQQALGQGPQFIFQYYEEEERQRGNFPDRFSGHQFPNYSSELNVNALLLGDSALYLCASSPIKARKTQYFGPGTRLLVL.

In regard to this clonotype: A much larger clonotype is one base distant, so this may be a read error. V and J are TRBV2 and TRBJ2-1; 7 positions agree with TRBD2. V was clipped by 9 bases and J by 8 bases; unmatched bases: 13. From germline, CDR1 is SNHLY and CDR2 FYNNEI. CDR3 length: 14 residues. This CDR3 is CARKTSFISDEQFF. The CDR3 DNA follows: TGTGCCAGAAAGACTAGCTTTATTAGTGATGAGCAGTTCTTC.

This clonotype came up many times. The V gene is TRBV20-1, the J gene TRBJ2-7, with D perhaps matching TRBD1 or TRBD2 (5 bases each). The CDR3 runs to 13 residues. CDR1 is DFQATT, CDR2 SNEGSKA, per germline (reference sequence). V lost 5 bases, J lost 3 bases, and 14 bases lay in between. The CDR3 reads CSAFMGRSYEQYF. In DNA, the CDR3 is TGCAGTGCTTTTATGGGACGTAGCTACGAGCAGTACTTC.

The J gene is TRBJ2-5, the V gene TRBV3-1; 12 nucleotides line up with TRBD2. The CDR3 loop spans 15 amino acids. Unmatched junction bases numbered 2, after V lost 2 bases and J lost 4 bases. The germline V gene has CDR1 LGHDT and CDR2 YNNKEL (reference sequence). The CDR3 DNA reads TGTGCCAGCAGCCAAACTAGCGGGGGGTCAGAGACCCAGTACTTC. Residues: CASSQTSGGSETQYF.

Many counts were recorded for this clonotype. CDR3 amino acids: CSRRARKNIQYF. The CDR3 nucleotides are TGCAGCCGGCGGGCCCGCAAAAACATTCAGTACTTC. This rearrangement joins TRBV29-1 to TRBJ2-4, with D tentatively TRBD2 (5 bases). Germline CDR1 and CDR2: SQVTM and ANQGSEA. The CDR3 totals 12 residues. Trimming shortened V by 8 bases and J by 3 bases, and 11 bases separated the two germline ends.

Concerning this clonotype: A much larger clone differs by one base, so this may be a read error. The CDR3 DNA reads TGCGCCAGCAGCGAAACCTACGAGCAGTACTTC. This gives the protein CASSETYEQYF. The V and J genes are TRBV5-1 and TRBJ2-7; D ambiguous. The V end lost 4 bases, the J end lost 2 bases, and 4 bases lay between the germline ends. The CDR3 is made up of 11 amino acids. The germline gives CDR1 SGHRS, CDR2 YFSETQ. Full variable domain (rest looked up from reference TRBV5-1 and TRBJ2-7): KAGVTQTPRYLIKTRGQQVTLSCSPISGHRSVSWYQQTPGQGLQFLFEYFSETQRNKGNFPGRFSGRQFSNSRSEMNVSTLELGDSALYLCASSETYEQYFGPGTRLTVT.

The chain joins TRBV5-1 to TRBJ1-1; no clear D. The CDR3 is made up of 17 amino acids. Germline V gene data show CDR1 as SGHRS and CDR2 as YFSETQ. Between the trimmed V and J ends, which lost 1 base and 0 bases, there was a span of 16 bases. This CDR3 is CASSLRAVGLMNTEAFF. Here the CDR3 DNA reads TGCGCCAGCAGCTTGCGGGCTGTTGGGCTGATGAACACTGAAGCTTTCTTT.

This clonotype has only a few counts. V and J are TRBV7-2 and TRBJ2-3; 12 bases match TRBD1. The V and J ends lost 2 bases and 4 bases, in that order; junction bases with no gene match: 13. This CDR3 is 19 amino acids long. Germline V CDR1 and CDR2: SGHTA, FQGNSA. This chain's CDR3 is CASSLRHPGQGAGADTQYF. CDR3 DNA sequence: TGTGCCAGCAGCTTACGGCACCCGGGACAGGGGGCTGGGGCAGATACGCAGTATTTT.